Given below is one TCR beta chain in context. TCRdb's table, derived via immunoSEQ multiplex PCR, lists solely in-frame clones and lacks some. The sample yields 35,000 to 40,000 clones, approximately 92% seen once. These data originate in a study of a mutant IDH1 vaccine in newly diagnosed glioma. The wider study: Treated patients, approximately 60% male and about 38% female, averaged 40.4 years of age. Previous treatment comprised radiotherapy, temozolomide, or both, mostly both.

V was pared by 0 bases and J by 4 bases, with 24 bases between. The CDR3 sequence is 19 residues long. CDR1 is LNHNV and CDR2 is YYDKDF in the germline V gene (reference sequence). The time point denotes: baseline, week 1 (first vaccination visit). The treatment denotes: pre-vaccination baseline after standard-of-care therapy. The sample here was PBMCs, taken from a glioma patient treated with radiotherapy, temozolomide or both. The receptor was isolated from a man between 18 and 29 years old with glioma. The V gene is TRBV15, the J gene TRBJ1-2; a possible D gene is TRBD1 (6 bases). CDR3 in DNA: TGTGCCACCAGCAGAGATCCACCCAAAGTCAGGGGCAACCCCTATGGCTACACCTTC. Its protein is CATSRDPPKVRGNPYGYTF.